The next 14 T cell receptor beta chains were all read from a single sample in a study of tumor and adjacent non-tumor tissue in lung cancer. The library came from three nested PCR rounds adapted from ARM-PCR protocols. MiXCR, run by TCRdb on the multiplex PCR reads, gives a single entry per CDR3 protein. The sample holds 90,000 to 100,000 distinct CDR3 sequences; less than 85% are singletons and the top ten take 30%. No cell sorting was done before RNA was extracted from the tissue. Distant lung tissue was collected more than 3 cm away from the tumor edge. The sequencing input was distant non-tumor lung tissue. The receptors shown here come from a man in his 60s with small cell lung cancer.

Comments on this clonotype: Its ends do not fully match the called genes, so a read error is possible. CDR3 protein: CASSERRGSGGNKPQHF. The DNA of the CDR3 is TGTGCCAGCAGTGAACGGAGGGGTTCAGGCGGGAATAAGCCTCAGCATTTT. The V gene is TRBV2, the J gene TRBJ1-5; D perhaps matches TRBD1 (5 bases). This CDR3 is built from 17 residues. Per the germline V gene, CDR1 is SNHLY and CDR2 is FYNNEI. Complete variable domain (other parts from reference TRBV2 and TRBJ1-5): EPEVTQTPSHQVTQMGQEVILRCVPISNHLYFYWYRQILGQKVEFLVSFYNNEISEKSEIFDDQFSVERPDGSNFTLKIRSTKLEDSAMYFCASSERRGSGGNKPQHFGDGTRLSIL.

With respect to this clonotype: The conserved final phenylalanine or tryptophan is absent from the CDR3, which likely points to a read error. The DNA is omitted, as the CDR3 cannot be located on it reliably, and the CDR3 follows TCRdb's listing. CDR3 in amino acids: CAWIKTGASILRT. This rearrangement joins TRBV30 to TRBJ2-7; TRBD1 was called by the table and not checked on the DNA. The CDR3 spans 13 amino acids, including both terminal residues. Germline lookup yields CDR1 GTSNPN and CDR2 SVGIG (reference sequence).

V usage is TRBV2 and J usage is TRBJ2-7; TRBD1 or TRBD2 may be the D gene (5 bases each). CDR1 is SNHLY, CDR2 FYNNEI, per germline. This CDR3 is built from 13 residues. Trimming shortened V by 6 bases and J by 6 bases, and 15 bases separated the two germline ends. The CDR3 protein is CASSRISGTEQYV. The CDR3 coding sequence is TGTGCCAGCAGCCGGATATCTGGGACCGAGCAGTACGTC.

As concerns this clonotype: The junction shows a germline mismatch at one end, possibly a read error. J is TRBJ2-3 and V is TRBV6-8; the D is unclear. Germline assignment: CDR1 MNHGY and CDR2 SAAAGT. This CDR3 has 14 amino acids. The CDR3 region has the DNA TGTGCCAGCAGCTACCGGTCCTTTACAGATACGAAGTATTTT. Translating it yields CASSYRSFTDTKYF.

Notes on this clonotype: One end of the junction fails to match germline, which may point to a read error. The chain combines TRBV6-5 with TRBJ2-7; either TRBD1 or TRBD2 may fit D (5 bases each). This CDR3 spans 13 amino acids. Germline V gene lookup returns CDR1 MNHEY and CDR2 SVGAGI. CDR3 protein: CVSTRGASYKQYF. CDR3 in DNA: TGTGTCAGCACTAGGGGAGCATCCTACAAGCAGTACTTC.

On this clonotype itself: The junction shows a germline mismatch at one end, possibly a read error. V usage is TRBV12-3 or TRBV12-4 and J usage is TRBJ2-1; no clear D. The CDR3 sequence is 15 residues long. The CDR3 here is CASSLSFSSFNEQFF. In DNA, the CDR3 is TGTGCCAGCAGTTTAAGTTTTAGCTCCTTCAATGAGCAGTTTTTC.

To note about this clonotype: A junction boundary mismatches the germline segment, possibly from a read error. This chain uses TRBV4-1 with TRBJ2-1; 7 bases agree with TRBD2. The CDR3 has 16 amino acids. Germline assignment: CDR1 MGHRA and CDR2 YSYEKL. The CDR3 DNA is TGTGCCAGCAGCCCGTTCGGCGGGAGCTCCCACAATGCGCAGTTCTTC. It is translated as CASSPFGGSSHNAQFF.

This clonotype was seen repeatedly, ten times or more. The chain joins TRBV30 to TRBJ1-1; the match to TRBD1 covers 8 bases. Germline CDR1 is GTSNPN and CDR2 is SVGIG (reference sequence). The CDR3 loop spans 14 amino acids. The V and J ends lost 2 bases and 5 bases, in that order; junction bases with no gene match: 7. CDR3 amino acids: CAWSLGQGRTEAFF. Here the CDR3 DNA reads TGTGCCTGGAGTTTAGGACAGGGCCGAACTGAAGCTTTCTTT. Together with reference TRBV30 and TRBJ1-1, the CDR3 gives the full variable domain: SQTIHQWPATLVQPVGSPLSLECTVEGTSNPNLYWYRQAAGRGLQLLFYSVGIGQISSEVPQNLSASRPQDRQFILSSKKLLLSDSGFYLCAWSLGQGRTEAFFGQGTRLTVV.

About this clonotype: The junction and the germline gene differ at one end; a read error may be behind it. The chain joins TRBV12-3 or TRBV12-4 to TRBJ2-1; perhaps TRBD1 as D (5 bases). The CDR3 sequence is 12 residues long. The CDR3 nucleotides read TGTGCCAGTAGTTCAGGGCCTGGAAAATCGTTCTTC. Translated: CASSSGPGKSFF.

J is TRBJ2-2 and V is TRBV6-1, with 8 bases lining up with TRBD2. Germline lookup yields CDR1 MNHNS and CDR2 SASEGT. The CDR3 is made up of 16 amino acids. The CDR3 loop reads CLSSEIFGGASGELFF. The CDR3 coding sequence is TGTCTCAGCAGTGAAATTTTCGGGGGGGCGTCCGGGGAGCTGTTTTTT.

The chain's CDR3 is CASSSSAGLANTADLFF. CDR3 bases: TGTGCCAGCAGTTCCTCGGCGGGTCTCGCGAACACCGCGGACCTGTTTTTT. This chain links TRBV6-6 with TRBJ2-2, with D possibly TRBD2 on 5 matching bases. Trimming removed 4 bases from V and 14 bases from J, with 29 bases in between. The CDR3 has 17 amino acids. Germline V gives CDR1 MNHNY, CDR2 SVGAGI (reference sequence).

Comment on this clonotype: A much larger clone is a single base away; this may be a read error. In nucleotides, the CDR3 is TGTGCCAGCACTCGTTTGCGACAAGCGGGAGGGCCTAGATGCGAGCAGTACTTC. It specifies CASTRLRQAGGPRCEQYF. The chain uses TRBV5-5 and TRBJ2-7, with TRBD2 identical over 10 bases. Germline CDR1 reads SGHKS; CDR2 reads YYEKEE (reference sequence). There are 18 residues in the CDR3. Trimming at V came to 6 bases and at J to 6 bases, leaving 21 bases not matched to a gene.

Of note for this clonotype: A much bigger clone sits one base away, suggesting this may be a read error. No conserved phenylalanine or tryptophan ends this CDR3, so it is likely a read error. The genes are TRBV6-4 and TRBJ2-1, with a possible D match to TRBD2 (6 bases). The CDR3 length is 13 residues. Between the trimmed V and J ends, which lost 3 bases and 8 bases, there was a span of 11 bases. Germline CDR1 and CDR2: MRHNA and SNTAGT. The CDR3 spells CASSESSVHEQFS. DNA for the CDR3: TGTGCCAGCAGTGAGTCTAGCGTCCATGAGCAGTTCTCC.

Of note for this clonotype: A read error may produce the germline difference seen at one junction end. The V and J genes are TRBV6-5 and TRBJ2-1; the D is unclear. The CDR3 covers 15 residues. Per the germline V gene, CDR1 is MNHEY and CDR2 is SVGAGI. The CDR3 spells CASSYSVRVGNEQIF. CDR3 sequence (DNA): TGTGCCAGCAGTTACTCTGTGAGAGTGGGTAATGAGCAGATCTTC.